The 10 T cell receptor beta chains reported below all come from one sample, sequenced in a study of blood T cell repertoires in COVID-19. Assay: immunoSEQ multiplex PCR; the TCRdb copy retains only in-frame clones and omits some. The sample holds approximately 90,000 clones; 85% to 90% are singletons and the top ten take roughly 4%. The sample taken for sequencing was peripheral blood. The receptor source for this set is a man between 60 and 75 years old with acute or convalescent COVID-19.

This chain links TRBV5-1 with TRBJ2-2, with 8 bases aligning to TRBD1. This CDR3 is 16 amino acids long. V was pared by 0 bases and J by 2 bases, with 3 bases of the junction left unmatched. Per germline, CDR1 SGHRS and CDR2 YFSETQ. Here the CDR3 reads CASSLGQGFNTGELFF. The CDR3 bases are TGCGCCAGCAGCTTGGGACAGGGGTTCAACACCGGGGAGCTGTTTTTT.

The chain recombines TRBV18 with TRBJ1-3; D remains ambiguous. Germline assignment: CDR1 KGHSH and CDR2 LQKENI. The V end was cut by 6 bases, the J end by 0 bases, with 3 bases between. This CDR3 spans 12 amino acids. CDR3 coding DNA: TGTGCCAGCTCCGGCTCTGGAAACACCATATATTTT. Translating gives CASSGSGNTIYF.

This clone was counted once. The rearrangement links TRBV6-5 to TRBJ2-1; 7 bases are a match to TRBD1. V gave up 7 bases and J gave up 6 bases; unmatched junction bases: 6. This CDR3 is built from 13 residues. Germline V CDR1 and CDR2: MNHEY, SVGAGI. The CDR3 region has the DNA TGTGCCAGCATGGGATGGGACAGCAATGAGCAGTTCTTC. It encodes CASMGWDSNEQFF.

This chain uses TRBV5-4 with TRBJ1-4, with a tentative D call TRBD1 (5 bases). V was shortened by 4 bases and J by 4 bases, with 11 bases between the two germline ends. The germline gives CDR1 SGHNT, CDR2 YYREEE (reference sequence). CDR3 length equals 14 residues. CDR3 in DNA: TGTGCCAGCAGCAGAGACAGTCGTAATGAAAAACTGTTTTTT. Its translation is CASSRDSRNEKLFF.

V usage is TRBV18 and J usage is TRBJ1-1; maybe TRBD1 (5 bases). The CDR3 has 14 amino acids. Germline V gene lookup returns CDR1 KGHSH and CDR2 LQKENI. Trimming took off 6 bases at V and 7 bases at J, with 18 bases between the two ends. CDR3 region: CASSPRVGEDEAFF. CDR3 in DNA: TGTGCCAGCTCCCCCCGGGTAGGGGAGGATGAAGCTTTCTTT.

In its sample, this clone was seen once. The V call is TRBV5-6, the J call TRBJ2-3; possible D gene TRBD2, 5 bases. The CDR3 covers 14 residues. Germline V gives CDR1 SGHDT, CDR2 YYEEEE. V gave up 3 bases and J gave up 2 bases, with 10 bases separating them. The CDR3 sequence is CASSSRGLTDTQYF. CDR3 coding DNA: TGTGCCAGCAGCTCCCGAGGGCTCACAGATACGCAGTATTTT.

The J gene is TRBJ1-5, the V gene TRBV2, with 8 bases lining up with TRBD1. In germline, CDR1 is SNHLY, CDR2 FYNNEI. J gave up 7 bases and V 2 bases, and 7 bases lay outside the gene matches. The CDR3 runs to 15 residues. CDR3 coding DNA: TGTGCCAGCAGTGAATTACAGGGGGGTATGCAGCCCCAGCATTTT. Protein: CASSELQGGMQPQHF.

This chain connects TRBV3-1 (or the pseudogene TRBV3-2) to TRBJ2-5, with 8 bases aligning to TRBD2. The germline V gene has CDR1 LGHDT and CDR2 YNNKEL (reference sequence). The CDR3 has 15 amino acids. Trimming at V came to 1 base and at J to 4 bases, leaving 5 bases not matched to a gene. DNA for the CDR3: TGTGCCAGCAGCCAAGTAGAAGCGGGGGCAGAGACCCAGTACTTC. This gives the protein CASSQVEAGAETQYF.

Concerning this clone itself: One end of the junction fails to match germline, which may point to a read error. The V and J genes are TRBV12-5 and TRBJ2-5; TRBD2 matches at 9 bases. Germline assignment: CDR1 LGHNT and CDR2 FRNRAP. This CDR3 is 15 amino acids long. CDR3 sequence (DNA): TGTGCTAGTGCTTTGGGCCTAGCGGGAAGGGAGACCCAGTACTTC. It is translated as CASALGLAGRETQYF.

This chain links TRBV6-5 with TRBJ2-2; D is possibly TRBD1 (5 bases). Trimming removed 10 bases from V and 8 bases from J, with 14 bases in between. The CDR3 has 12 amino acids. Looked up from germline, CDR1 is MNHEY and CDR2 is SVGAGI. This chain's CDR3 is CATLRGTGELFF. CDR3 sequence (DNA): TGTGCCACATTAAGGGGTACGGGGGAGCTGTTTTTT.